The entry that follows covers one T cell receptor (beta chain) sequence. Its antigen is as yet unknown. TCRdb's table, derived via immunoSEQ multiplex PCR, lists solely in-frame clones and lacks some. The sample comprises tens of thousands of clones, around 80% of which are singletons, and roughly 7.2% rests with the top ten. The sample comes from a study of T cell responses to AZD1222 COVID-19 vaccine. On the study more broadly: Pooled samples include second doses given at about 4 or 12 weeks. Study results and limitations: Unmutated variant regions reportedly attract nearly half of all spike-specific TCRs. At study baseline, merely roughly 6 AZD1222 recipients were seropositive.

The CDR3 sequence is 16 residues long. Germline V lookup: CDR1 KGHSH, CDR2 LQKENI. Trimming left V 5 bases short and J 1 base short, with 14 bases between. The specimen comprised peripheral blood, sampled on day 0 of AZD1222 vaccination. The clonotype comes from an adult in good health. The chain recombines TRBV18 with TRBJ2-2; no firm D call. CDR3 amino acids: CASSSQRVGNTGELFF. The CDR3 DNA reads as TGTGCCAGCTCATCTCAAAGGGTCGGGAACACCGGGGAGCTGTTTTTT.